This TCR beta chain was recovered during a study of blood T cell repertoires in COVID-19. Authors' data handling: The assay estimated nucleated cells by amplifying reference gene primers. Sequencing was performed with immunoSEQ multiplex PCR; in TCRdb, only in-frame clones are kept and a portion is missing. V and J calls and clone size are copied from that table; D and trimming were computed from the DNA. The sample consists of some 66,000 clones, about 90% of them appearing once. With regard to this clone: Germline and junction disagree at one end, which may indicate a read error.

The CDR3 consists of 15 residues. Germline CDR1 reads SGHTA; CDR2 reads FQGTGA. V and J are TRBV7-3 and TRBJ2-1; TRBD2 matches 13 bases. The sequence was collected from a human donor in a cohort sampled during active COVID-19. The sequenced material came from peripheral blood. In nucleotides, the CDR3 is TGTGCCAGCAGCGTAACTAGCGGGGGGGCCGTTGAGCAGTTCTTC. This gives the protein CASSVTSGGAVEQFF.